A single sample is the source of the 5 T cell receptor beta chains below, sequenced in a study of cytomegalovirus exposure and HLA in healthy donors. PCR amplification relied on 60 Vbeta primers (plus 13 Jbeta primers). Sequenced by immunoSEQ multiplex PCR; TCRdb stores in-frame clones only, minus some. Here the sample spans roughly 100,000 clones, approximately 64% being singletons. Sequencing was done on a sample of PBMCs. These receptors were obtained from a human donor in good health.

The chain has TRBV7-9 and TRBJ1-5, with TRBD1 matching over 8 bases. Germline V gene sequence: CDR1 SEHNR, CDR2 FQNEAQ (reference sequence). V lost 5 bases to trimming and J lost 14 bases; unmatched junction nucleotides: 8. This CDR3 has 12 residues. CDR3 in amino acids: CASSLDRGLKHF. For the CDR3, the DNA is TGTGCCAGCAGCCTTGACAGGGGCCTCAAGCATTTT.

This clone was counted only a few times. The rearrangement joins TRBV6-1 to TRBJ1-5, with D possibly TRBD1 on 5 matching bases. V gave up 2 bases and J gave up 0 bases, with 20 bases separating them. The CDR3 is 19 residues long. Germline assignment: CDR1 MNHNS and CDR2 SASEGT. The CDR3: CASSESGWGRPASNQPQHF. The CDR3 DNA is TGTGCCAGCAGTGAATCAGGTTGGGGCCGTCCCGCTAGCAATCAGCCCCAGCATTTT.

V and J are TRBV9 and TRBJ1-3, with a weak D call TRBD1 (5 bases). Germline CDR1 and CDR2: SGDLS and YYNGEE. The length of the CDR3 is 18 residues. Trimming stripped 3 bases from V and 0 bases from J, with 19 bases between. DNA of the CDR3: TGTGCCAGCAGCGCTAGTAGCATGACAGACCTCTCTGGAAACACCATATATTTT. Protein sequence: CASSASSMTDLSGNTIYF. The full variable domain, its missing parts supplied by reference TRBV9 and TRBJ1-3, is DSGVTQTPKHLITATGQRVTLRCSPRSGDLSVYWYQQSLDQGLQFLIQYYNGEERAKGNILERFSAQQFPDLHSELNLSSLELGDSALYFCASSASSMTDLSGNTIYFGEGSWLTVV.

This clone was seen a few times. This rearrangement joins TRBV5-4 to TRBJ1-4; D not resolved. Germline V gene lookup returns CDR1 SGHNT and CDR2 YYREEE (reference sequence). Trimming removed 3 bases from V and 5 bases from J, with 17 bases in between. The CDR3 contains 16 residues. This chain's CDR3 is CASSSTAGRKNEKLFF. CDR3 DNA: TGTGCCAGCAGCTCTACAGCGGGAAGGAAGAATGAAAAACTGTTTTTT.

This clone was observed a handful of times. The gene calls are TRBV15 and TRBJ2-1; D remains ambiguous. V gave up 0 bases and J gave up 5 bases, with 8 bases separating them. Germline values: CDR1 LNHNV, CDR2 YYDKDF (reference sequence). The CDR3 is made up of 14 amino acids. This chain's CDR3 is CATSRDPKNNEQFF. The CDR3 nucleotides read TGTGCCACCAGCAGAGACCCAAAAAACAATGAGCAGTTCTTC.